These T cell receptor beta chains were read from a single sample in a study of response to subunit inactivated influenza vaccine. TCRdb redid the calling of the RT-PCR reads with MiXCR, one entry per CDR3 protein. Of hundreds of thousands of distinct CDR3 sequences detected, 15% to 20% appear once; the ten largest clones hold 11%. Material: PBMCs from blood, obtained approximately 5 days after vaccination. Receptors were obtained from a man aged 50 to 59 who received an inactivated influenza vaccine. The CDR3 runs from the conserved cysteine through the conserved F or W. A D gene is named only where the DNA matches it firmly. Clone size is given for some rows only: seen once, a few or many times, or a class if the clone is expanded.

NA	TRBJ2-2	NA	TRBV5-1	TGCGCCAGCAGCTTGGAGTGGAACACCGGGGAGCTGTTTTTT	CASSLEWNTGELFF
NA	TRBJ2-2	NA	TRBV6-4	TGTGCCAGCAGTGTCAGGGCAGTCAACACCGGGGAGCTGTTTTTT	CASSVRAVNTGELFF
NA	TRBJ2-7	few	TRBV7-2	TGTGCCAGCAGCTTAGCGGCAGGGGTCGGGGTGGGCTCCTACGAGCAGTACTTC	CASSLAAGVGVGSYEQYF
TRBD1	TRBJ1-1	NA	TRBV6-1	TGTGCCACCCGGGGACAGGGGTTGCGGGAAGCTTTCTTT	CATRGQGLREAFF
TRBD2	TRBJ2-1	NA	TRBV20-1	TGCAGTGCTAGAGGGGCGCAGCGGGGGTCCTACAATGAGCAGTTCTTC	CSARGAQRGSYNEQFF
NA	TRBJ2-3	NA	TRBV20-1	TGCAGTGCTTCGAGGGGGAACCTAGGCACAGATACGCAGTATTTT	CSASRGNLGTDTQYF
TRBD1	TRBJ2-3	NA	TRBV11-2	TGTGCCAGCAGCTTGGGAGACAGGGGGACCCGAGATACGCAGTATTTT	CASSLGDRGTRDTQYF
TRBD2	TRBJ2-7	NA	TRBV2	TGTGCCAGCAGTCCAATGCCGGGACTAGCGGGACCCTACGAGCAGTACTTC	CASSPMPGLAGPYEQYF
TRBD1	TRBJ2-3	once	TRBV20-1	TGCAGTGCCAGGGACAGGGAAAATACGCAGTATTTT	CSARDRENTQYF
NA	TRBJ2-5	NA	TRBV5-1	TGCGCCAGCAGCACGGCGGGCCAAGAGACCCAGTACTTC	CASSTAGQETQYF
NA	TRBJ1-6	NA	TRBV12-3/TRBV12-4	TGTGCCAGCAGTCTGGGGGGGTTTACACCCCTCCACTTT	CASSLGGFTPLHF
TRBD1	TRBJ1-6	few	TRBV6-1	TGTGCCAGTACATTAGGACAGGGAAATTCACCCCTCCACTTT	CASTLGQGNSPLHF
NA	TRBJ1-5	NA	TRBV12-3/TRBV12-4	TGTGCCAGCAGTTTCGGGGTATCAGGATATCACCAGCCCCAGCATTTT	CASSFGVSGYHQPQHF
NA	TRBJ2-5	many	TRBV7-2	TGTGCCAGCAGCCAACGGGACTTCCAAGAGACCCAGTACTTC	CASSQRDFQETQYF